This TCR beta chain emerged from a study of T cells in Graves' hyperthyroidism and ophthalmopathy. Study outcomes and limitations: Ophthalmopathy was model-predicted a median around 6.1 months pre-onset.

Regions amplified from RNA transcripts were the TCR beta CDR3 regions. The HTBI set primed first-round TCR CDR3 RT-PCR. From the multiplex PCR reads, TCRdb called clonotypes with MiXCR, one entry per CDR3 protein. The sample yields roughly 100,000 distinct CDR3 sequences, 35% to 50% seen once. Newly diagnosed hyperthyroidism patients aged 18 to 65 years had disease lasting under 2 months. Patients with uncontrolled infections, other autoimmune diseases, pregnancy or lactation were excluded. Based on clinical symptoms, serum thyroxine and TRAb, thyroid ultrasound and orbital computed tomography, diagnoses were reached. This clonotype was observed many times. Its antigen is unidentified. Sequencing was performed on peripheral blood or thyroid tissue (not recorded which). The clonotype was recovered from a woman under 40 with Graves' hyperthyroidism.

CDR3 in amino acids: CASSPPYDSGNTIYF. The CDR3 DNA follows: TGTGCCAGCTCGCCTCCCTACGATTCTGGAAACACCATATATTTT. The chain combines TRBV7-2 with TRBJ1-3; D ambiguous. Germline CDR1 and CDR2: SGHTA and FQGNSA. V was clipped by 8 bases and J by 1 base, with 15 bases between them. This CDR3 region has 15 residues.